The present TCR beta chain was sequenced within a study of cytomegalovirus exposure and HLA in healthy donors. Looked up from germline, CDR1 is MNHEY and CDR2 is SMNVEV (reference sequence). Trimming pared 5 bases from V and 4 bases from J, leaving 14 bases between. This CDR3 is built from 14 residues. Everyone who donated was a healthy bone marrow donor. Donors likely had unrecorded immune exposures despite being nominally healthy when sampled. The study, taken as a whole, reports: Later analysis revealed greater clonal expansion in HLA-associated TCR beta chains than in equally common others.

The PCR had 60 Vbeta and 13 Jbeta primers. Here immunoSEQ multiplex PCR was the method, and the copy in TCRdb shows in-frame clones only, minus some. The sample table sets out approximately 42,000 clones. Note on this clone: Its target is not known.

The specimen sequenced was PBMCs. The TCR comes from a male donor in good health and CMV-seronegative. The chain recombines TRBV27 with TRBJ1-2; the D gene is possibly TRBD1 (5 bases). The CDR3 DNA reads TGTGCCAGCAGTAGGGGTGGGGTGGGCTATGGCTACACCTTC. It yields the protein CASSRGGVGYGYTF.